The clone carrying this TCR beta chain was seen only a few times. No antigen is known for it. This entry comes from a study of response to subunit inactivated influenza vaccine. General observations from the study: There was a suggestion from the authors that each seasonal influenza vaccination recruits few new T cells.

The CDR3 consists of 14 residues. V trimming: 6 bases; J trimming: 5 bases; junction bases outside the gene matches: 4. TCRdb reprocessed the RT-PCR reads with MiXCR, giving one entry per CDR3 protein. The sample has just over 300,000 distinct CDR3 sequences, about a fifth seen once. Sequencing used PBMCs from blood, obtained less than 22 months after vaccination. This rearrangement joins TRBV12-3 or TRBV12-4 to TRBJ2-2; 9 bases are shared with TRBD2. This TCR derives from a man aged 50-75 years who received an inactivated influenza vaccine. The CDR3 DNA sequence: TGTGCCAGCAGGACTAGCGGACCGACCGGGGAGCTGTTTTTT. Translation: CASRTSGPTGELFF.